This T cell receptor (beta chain) emerged from a study of blood T cells in healthy people across ages. A second PCR, run for roughly 7 to 12 cycles, used a sample-barcoded 5' primer plus a J-beta primer mix. TCRdb called the 5' RACE reads again in MiXCR, with one record for every CDR3 protein. The table shows over 600,000 distinct CDR3 sequences, with 46% occurring only once. This CDR3 is built from 14 residues. V dropped 6 bases and J dropped 4 bases, with 15 bases sitting between them. The germline CDR1 and CDR2 sequences are DFQATT and SNEGSKA (reference sequence). The rearrangement joins TRBV20-1 to TRBJ2-2; D is unclear. This sequence originates from a man older than 75 in good health. The specimen sequenced was blood. For the CDR3, the DNA is TGCAGTGCGGCCGGGCCTTTAGGCACCGGGGAGCTGTTTTTT. It specifies CSAAGPLGTGELFF.